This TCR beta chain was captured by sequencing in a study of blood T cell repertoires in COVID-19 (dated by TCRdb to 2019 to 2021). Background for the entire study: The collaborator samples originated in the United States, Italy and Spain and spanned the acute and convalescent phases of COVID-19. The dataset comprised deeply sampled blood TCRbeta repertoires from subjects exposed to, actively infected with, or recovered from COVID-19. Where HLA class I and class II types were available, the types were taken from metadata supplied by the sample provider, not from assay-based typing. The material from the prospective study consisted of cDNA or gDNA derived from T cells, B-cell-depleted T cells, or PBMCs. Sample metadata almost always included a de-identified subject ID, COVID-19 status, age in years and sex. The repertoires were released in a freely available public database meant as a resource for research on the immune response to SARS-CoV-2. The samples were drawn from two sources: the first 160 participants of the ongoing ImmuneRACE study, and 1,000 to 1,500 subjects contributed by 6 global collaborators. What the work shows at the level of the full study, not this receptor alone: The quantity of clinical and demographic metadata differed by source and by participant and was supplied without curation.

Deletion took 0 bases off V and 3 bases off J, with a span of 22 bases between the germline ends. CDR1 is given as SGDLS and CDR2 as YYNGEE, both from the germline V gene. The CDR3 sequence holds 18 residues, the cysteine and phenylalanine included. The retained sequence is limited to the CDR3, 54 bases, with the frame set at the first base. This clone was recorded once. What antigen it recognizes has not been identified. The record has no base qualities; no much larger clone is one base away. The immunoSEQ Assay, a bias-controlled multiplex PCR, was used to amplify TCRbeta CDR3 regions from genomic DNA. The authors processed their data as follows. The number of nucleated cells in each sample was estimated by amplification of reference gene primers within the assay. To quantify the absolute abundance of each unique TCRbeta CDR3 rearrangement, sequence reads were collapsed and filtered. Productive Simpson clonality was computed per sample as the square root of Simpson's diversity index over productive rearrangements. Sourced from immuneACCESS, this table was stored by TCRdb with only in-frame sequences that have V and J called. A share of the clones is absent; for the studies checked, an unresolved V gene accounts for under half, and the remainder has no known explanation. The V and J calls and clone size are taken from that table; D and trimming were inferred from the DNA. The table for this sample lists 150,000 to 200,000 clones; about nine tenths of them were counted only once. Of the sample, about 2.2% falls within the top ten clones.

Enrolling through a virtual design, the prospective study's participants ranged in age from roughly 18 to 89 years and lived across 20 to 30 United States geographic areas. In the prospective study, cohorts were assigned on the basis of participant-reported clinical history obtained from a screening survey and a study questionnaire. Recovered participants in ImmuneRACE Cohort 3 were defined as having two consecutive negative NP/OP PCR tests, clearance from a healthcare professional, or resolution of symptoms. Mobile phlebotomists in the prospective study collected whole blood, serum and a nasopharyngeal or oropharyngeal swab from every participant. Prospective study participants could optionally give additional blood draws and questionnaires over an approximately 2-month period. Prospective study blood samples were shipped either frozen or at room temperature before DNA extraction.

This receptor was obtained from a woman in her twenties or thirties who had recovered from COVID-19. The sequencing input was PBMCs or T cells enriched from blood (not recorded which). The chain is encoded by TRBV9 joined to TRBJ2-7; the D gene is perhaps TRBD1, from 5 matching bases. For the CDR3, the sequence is CASSVGSNTGASFYEQYF. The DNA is TGTGCCAGCAGCGTAGGTTCCAACACAGGAGCCTCCTTCTACGAGCAGTACTTC.